A selection of T cell receptor beta chains follows, all from one sample in a study of B cell selection in AIRE deficiency. The repertoire was sequenced with immunoSEQ multiplex PCR; TCRdb's copy has only in-frame clones and lacks some. Among 23,000 or so clones, just under 97% were seen once, and the ten largest hold 0.2% to 0.3%. The specimen sequenced was CD4+CD127+ conventional T cells sorted from PBMCs. Receptors were obtained from a human donor in good health. The CDR3 runs from the conserved cysteine through the conserved F or W. Fields, in order: D gene, clone size, V gene, J gene, CDR3 DNA, CDR3 protein. D genes are given only for firm matches. Clone size is given for some rows only: seen once, a few or many times, or a class if the clone is expanded.

>-|-|TRBV10-2|TRBJ1-3
TGCGCCAGCAGTGGCGCGGGGGCGGGTGGAAACACCATATATTTT
CASSGAGAGGNTIYF
>-|-|TRBV29-1|TRBJ2-1
TGCAGCGTTGAACCAGGGAGCTCCTACAATGAGCAGTTCTTC
CSVEPGSSYNEQFF
>TRBD2|-|TRBV2|TRBJ2-3
TGTGCCAGCAGTGAACTAGCGGGAGGTGGTGATACGCAGTATTTT
CASSELAGGGDTQYF
>TRBD2|-|TRBV14|TRBJ2-5
TGTGCCAGCAGCTGGGGACTAAGAGAAGAGACCCAGTACTTC
CASSWGLREETQYF
>TRBD1|-|TRBV18|TRBJ1-1
TGTGCCAGCTCACCACAGGGGGCGGCGGGATCTGAAGCTTTCTTT
CASSPQGAAGSEAFF
>TRBD1|-|TRBV5-4|TRBJ2-1
TGTGCCAGCACCCAAAAGGCGAGGGGGCTGGGCTCCTACAATGAGCAGTTCTTC
CASTQKARGLGSYNEQFF
>-|-|TRBV18|TRBJ2-5
TGTGCCAGCTCACCATTCCGGGGGACCCAGTACTTC
CASSPFRGTQYF
>TRBD2|-|TRBV10-3|TRBJ2-1
TGTGCCATCAGTGAGGGGGTCGGCGGGAGTATGATCAATGAGCAGTTCTTC
CAISEGVGGSMINEQFF
>-|-|TRBV2|TRBJ2-2
TGTGCCAGCAGTGAAGCCCTAGCGAACACCGGGGAGCTGTTTTTT
CASSEALANTGELFF
>-|-|TRBV5-1|TRBJ2-5
TGCGCCAGCAGCTTGGCCGGGTACGAGACCCAGTACTTC
CASSLAGYETQYF
>TRBD1|-|TRBV6-1|TRBJ2-7
TGTGCCAGCAGCGAGACAGGGGCTCACTACGAGCAGTACTTC
CASSETGAHYEQYF
>-|few|TRBV27|TRBJ1-5
TGTGCCAGCAGTCCCCAGATTAGCAATCAGCCCCAGCATTTT
CASSPQISNQPQHF
>-|-|TRBV2|TRBJ2-4
TGTGCCGTCAGGCGGGGGCTGGCCAAAAACATTCAGTACTTC
CAVRRGLAKNIQYF
>-|-|TRBV4-1|TRBJ1-3
TGCGCCAGCAGCCGGGGGAGTGCCGGAAACACCATATATTTT
CASSRGSAGNTIYF
>-|-|TRBV7-2|TRBJ1-1
TGTGCCAGCAGCCTTGGGGCGGGGGCCTGGGTATCAGCTTTCTTT
CASSLGAGAWVSAFF
>TRBD1|-|TRBV2|TRBJ2-7
TGTGCCAGCATCACGGACAGGGCAAAGTGGTACGAGCAGTACTTC
CASITDRAKWYEQYF
>TRBD2|-|TRBV9|TRBJ2-3
TGTGCCAGCAGCCCACCGGTATCTAGCGGGAGCACAGATACGCAGTATTTT
CASSPPVSSGSTDTQYF
>-|-|TRBV5-4|TRBJ2-3
TGTGCCAGCAGCTGGCGGGTGGGACGGGGATCTAGCACAGATACGCAGTATTTT
CASSWRVGRGSSTDTQYF
>-|-|TRBV5-5|TRBJ1-2
TGTGCCAGCAGCTTCCTGCAGGGAGGAAGCTATGGCTACACCTTC
CASSFLQGGSYGYTF
>TRBD1|-|TRBV10-3|TRBJ2-5
TGTGCCATCAGTCGGGACAGAGAAGAGACCCAGTACTTC
CAISRDREETQYF
>-|-|TRBV19|TRBJ1-5
TGTGCCAGTAGTATAGGGTCAGGGATCGGCAATCAGCCCCAGCATTTT
CASSIGSGIGNQPQHF
>-|-|TRBV11-2|TRBJ2-2
TGTGCCAGCAGCCGCATCTTGGGTTCGGGCAGGGGGAACACCGGGGAGCTGTTTTTT
CASSRILGSGRGNTGELFF
>-|few|TRBV11-2|TRBJ2-5
TGTGCCAGCAGCTTAGAGCCGACGAAAGAGACCCAGTACTTC
CASSLEPTKETQYF
>-|-|TRBV11-2|TRBJ2-7
TGTGCCAGCAGCCTCATCCCCGGTGGATACGAGCAGTACTTC
CASSLIPGGYEQYF
>-|-|TRBV29-1|TRBJ1-4
TGCAGCGTTGCCCCGCGCATCAATGAAAAACTGTTTTTT
CSVAPRINEKLFF
>-|-|TRBV5-5|TRBJ2-7
TGTGCCAGCAGCTTGCGGTACGAGCAGTACTTC
CASSLRYEQYF
>-|-|TRBV20-1|TRBJ2-3
TGCAGTGTTTGGGGTTTAGGTACGCAGTATTTT
CSVWGLGTQYF
>-|-|TRBV5-1|TRBJ2-4
TGCGCCAGCTCCTCCGAGAAAAGCATTCAGTACTTC
CASSSEKSIQYF
>TRBD1|-|TRBV5-1|TRBJ1-6
TGCGCCAGCAGCTCTGGACGACAGGGGAACAATTCACCCCTCCACTTT
CASSSGRQGNNSPLHF
>-|-|TRBV6-5|TRBJ1-5
TGTGCCAGCAGCCAAGCCCCGGGGGGCAATCAGCCCCAGCATTTT
CASSQAPGGNQPQHF
>-|-|TRBV5-6|TRBJ2-3
TGTGCCAGCAGCTTGGCCCTCAGCACAGATACGCAGTATTTT
CASSLALSTDTQYF
>-|-|TRBV18|TRBJ2-4
TGTGCCAGCTCACCAAGCGGGAAAAACATTCAGTACTTC
CASSPSGKNIQYF
>TRBD2|-|TRBV5-4|TRBJ2-4
TGTGCCAGCAGCTCAGGGACTAGCGGGGGGGCGGCCAAAAACATTCAGTACTTC
CASSSGTSGGAAKNIQYF
>TRBD2|-|TRBV11-2|TRBJ2-1
TGTGCCAGCAGCTTAGCGGGGGGGCCAGAGAATGAGCAGTTCTTC
CASSLAGGPENEQFF
>-|-|TRBV4-2|TRBJ2-3
TGTGCCAGCAGCCCCGACAGGCCCTCACGAGATACGCAGTATTTT
CASSPDRPSRDTQYF
>-|-|TRBV18|TRBJ1-3
TGTGCCAGCTCACCACCGGGCGGGGGCTCTGGAAACACCATATATTTT
CASSPPGGGSGNTIYF
>TRBD1|-|TRBV7-8|TRBJ2-7
TGTGCCAGCAGCTCCCACGACAGGGCGGGCTACGAGCAGTACTTC
CASSSHDRAGYEQYF
>TRBD1|-|TRBV12-5|TRBJ1-4
TGTGCTAGTGGGACAGGGCACAATGAAAAACTGTTTTTT
CASGTGHNEKLFF
>TRBD2|-|TRBV11-2|TRBJ2-5
TGTGCCAGCAGCTTAGATCCTCTAGCGGGGTATTCCGAAGAGACCCAGTACTTC
CASSLDPLAGYSEETQYF
>-|-|TRBV18|TRBJ2-3
TGTGCCAGCTCCCCCGCCCTAAAGAGGGATACGCAGTATTTT
CASSPALKRDTQYF
>TRBD1|-|TRBV6-1|TRBJ2-3
TGTGCCAGCAGGAGGACAGGGGTGACAGATACGCAGTATTTT
CASRRTGVTDTQYF
>TRBD2|-|TRBV19|TRBJ2-1
TGTGCCAGTCGAACTAGCGGGAGGGCCACATCCAATGAGCAGTTCTTC
CASRTSGRATSNEQFF
>-|-|TRBV5-4|TRBJ2-5
TGTGCCAGCAGCTTGGGGCTGGGTCTACAAGAGACCCAGTACTTC
CASSLGLGLQETQYF
>-|-|TRBV5-8|TRBJ2-1
TGTGCCAGCAGGTCGGGACTTTACAATGAGCAGTTCTTC
CASRSGLYNEQFF
>-|-|TRBV6-5|TRBJ1-5
TGTGCCAGCAGGCGACGGAGGGATCAGCCCCAGCATTTT
CASRRRRDQPQHF
>TRBD1|-|TRBV27|TRBJ1-4
TGTGCCAGCAGTTTACCCCGACAGGGCAGGGAAGATAATGAAAAACTGTTTTTT
CASSLPRQGREDNEKLFF
>-|-|TRBV6-6|TRBJ1-3
TGTGCCAGCATCCACGGAAACACCATATATTTT
CASIHGNTIYF
>-|-|TRBV9|TRBJ1-2
TGTGCCAGCAGGGGGGGACTAGCTAACTATGGCTACACCTTC
CASRGGLANYGYTF
>TRBD1|-|TRBV4-2|TRBJ2-7
TGTGCCAGCAGCCCCGGGACAGGGGTAGGCGAGCAGTACTTC
CASSPGTGVGEQYF